This T cell receptor (beta chain) derives from a study of cytomegalovirus exposure and HLA in healthy donors. Some clones are missing from TCRdb's copy, which holds only in-frame ones; the method was immunoSEQ multiplex PCR. This sample yields about 150,000 clones, of which roughly 92% are seen a single time; about 0.65% belongs to the top ten. CDR1 and CDR2 (germline): SEHNR, FQNEAQ (reference sequence). There are 14 residues in the CDR3. With 5 bases clipped from V and 8 bases from J, the junction kept 5 bases outside the gene matches. The chain recombines TRBV7-9 with TRBJ1-4, with 10 bases lining up with TRBD1. This TCR was recovered from a man between 18 and 29 years old in good health and CMV-seronegative. Sequenced input: PBMCs. CDR3: CASSGQGVSEKLFF. In nucleotides, the CDR3 is TGTGCCAGCAGCGGACAGGGGGTCTCAGAAAAACTGTTTTTT.